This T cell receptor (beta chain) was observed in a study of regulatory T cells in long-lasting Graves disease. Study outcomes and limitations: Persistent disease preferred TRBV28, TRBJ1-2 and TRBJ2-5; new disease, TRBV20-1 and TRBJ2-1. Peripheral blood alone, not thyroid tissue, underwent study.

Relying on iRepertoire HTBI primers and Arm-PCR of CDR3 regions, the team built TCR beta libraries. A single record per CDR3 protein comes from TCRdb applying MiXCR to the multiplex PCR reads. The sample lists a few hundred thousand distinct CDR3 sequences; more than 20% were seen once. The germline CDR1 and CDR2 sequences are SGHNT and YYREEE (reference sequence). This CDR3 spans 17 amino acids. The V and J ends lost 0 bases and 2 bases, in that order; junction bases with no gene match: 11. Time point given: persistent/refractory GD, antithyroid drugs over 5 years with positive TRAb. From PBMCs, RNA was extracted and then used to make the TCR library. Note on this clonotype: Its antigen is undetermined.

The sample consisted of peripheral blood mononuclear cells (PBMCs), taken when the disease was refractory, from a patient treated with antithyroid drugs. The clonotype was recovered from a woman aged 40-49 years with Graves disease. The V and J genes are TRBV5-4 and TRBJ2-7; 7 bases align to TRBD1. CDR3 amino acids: CASSLGFLSTGAYEQYF. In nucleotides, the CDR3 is TGTGCCAGCAGCTTGGGCTTCCTGAGCACAGGGGCCTACGAGCAGTACTTC.